The source of this T cell receptor beta chain is a study of blood T cell repertoires in COVID-19. Across the study: PBMCs, B-cell-depleted T cells, or T cells were the source of the cDNA or gDNA that made up the material.

As handled by the study authors: The assay estimated nucleated cells by amplifying reference gene primers. This table comes from immunoSEQ multiplex PCR, and its TCRdb copy is limited to in-frame clones, with some not included. The DNA gave D and trimming, while V, J and clone size come from that table. Of over 150,000 clones in the sample, roughly 85% were seen once. The receptor comes from a woman over 75 with active or convalescent COVID-19. The specimen sequenced was peripheral blood.

CDR3 nucleotides: TGTGCCAGTAGTCCGGGACAGGCTAATGAAAAACTGTTTTTT. It specifies CASSPGQANEKLFF. The V gene is TRBV19, the J gene TRBJ1-4, with 8 bases lining up with TRBD1. V lost 5 bases and J lost 3; bases outside the gene matches: 2. The CDR3 covers 14 residues. CDR1 and CDR2 from the germline V gene are LNHDA and SQIVND (reference sequence).